The 31 T cell receptor beta chains given below trace back to one sample, sequenced in a study of T cell responses to AZD1222 COVID-19 vaccine. Sequencing used immunoSEQ multiplex PCR; TCRdb keeps in-frame clones, though not all of them. Among some 30,000 clones listed, about nine tenths were seen once. The input for sequencing was peripheral blood, taken 28 days after the second AZD1222 dose. These receptors were taken from an adult who received the AZD1222 COVID-19 vaccine.

The gene calls are TRBV5-5 and TRBJ1-1; tentatively, D is TRBD1 (5 bases). Looked up from germline, CDR1 is SGHKS and CDR2 is YYEKEE (reference sequence). V gave up 4 bases and J gave up 5 bases, with 6 bases separating them. The length of the CDR3 is 11 residues. The CDR3 DNA reads TGTGCCAGCAGCCGGGGGACTGAAGCTTTCTTT. This gives the protein CASSRGTEAFF.

The chain is built from TRBV29-1 and TRBJ1-1; D not resolved. The CDR3 loop spans 15 amino acids. Looked up from germline, CDR1 is SQVTM and CDR2 is ANQGSEA. Trimming cost V 5 bases and J 4 bases, with 20 bases left between them. As DNA, the CDR3 is TGCAGCGTTTCTCCGGGCCCCGGAGGGAGCACTGAAGCTTTCTTT. Protein product: CSVSPGPGGSTEAFF.

The chain uses TRBV7-2 and TRBJ1-3; D gene unclear. This CDR3 spans 11 amino acids. The germline CDR1 and CDR2 sequences are SGHTA and FQGNSA. V lost 4 bases, J lost 8 bases, and 6 bases lay in between. This chain's CDR3 is CASSSQYTIYF. In DNA, the CDR3 is TGTGCCAGCAGCTCCCAATACACCATATATTTT.

This chain uses TRBV19 with TRBJ1-1; 8 positions match TRBD1. The germline CDR1 and CDR2 sequences are LNHDA and SQIVND (reference sequence). J was trimmed by 3 bases and V by 6 bases; bases with no gene match: 3. The CDR3 runs to 13 residues. CDR3 sequence: CASRKDRDTEAFF. The CDR3 region has the DNA TGTGCCAGTAGGAAGGACAGGGACACTGAAGCTTTCTTT.

Of note for this clone: Sequence at one end of the junction differs from germline and may be a read error. The chain couples TRBV24-1 to TRBJ1-2; no clear D gene. Germline assignment: CDR1 KGHDR and CDR2 SFDVKD. The CDR3 spans 16 residues. The CDR3 here is CATSDLRGTPNHLPVF. The CDR3 DNA sequence: TGTGCCACCAGTGATTTGCGTGGCACCCCTAACCACCTACCCGTTTTC.

The V call is TRBV6-2 or TRBV6-3, the J call TRBJ2-7; TRBD1 agrees at 9 bases. Trimming cost V 5 bases and J 7 bases; bases outside gene matches: 12. This CDR3 is built from 15 residues. CDR1 is MNHEY and CDR2 is SVGEGT in the germline V gene. This CDR3 reads CASSSRDRDLREQYF. The CDR3 DNA follows: TGTGCCAGCAGTAGCCGGGACAGGGATTTGAGGGAGCAGTACTTC.

The rearrangement joins TRBV6-6 to TRBJ2-3, with TRBD2 identical over 9 bases. This CDR3 region has 16 residues. Trimming removed 5 bases from V and 5 bases from J; junction bases left unmatched: 11. The V gene's germline CDR1 is MNHNY and CDR2 SVGAGI (reference sequence). The CDR3 region has the DNA TGTGCCAGCAGTACGACGGTAGCGGGGGCGGGAGATACGCAGTATTTT. Translation: CASSTTVAGAGDTQYF.

The rearrangement links TRBV7-8 to TRBJ1-1, with 12 bases lining up with TRBD1. The CDR3 has 15 residues. CDR1 and CDR2 from the germline V gene are SGHVS and FQNEAQ. V shed 5 bases, J shed 11 bases, and the junction held 12 bases outside the gene matches. CDR3 coding DNA: TGTGCCAGCAGCCCTCTGGGACAGGGGGCGAGCGTTGCTTTCTTT. Protein: CASSPLGQGASVAFF.

The rearrangement joins TRBV30 to TRBJ2-2, with 11 bases aligning to TRBD2. Germline loops: CDR1 GTSNPN, CDR2 SVGIG (reference sequence). With V trimmed by 1 base and J by 6 bases, 7 bases remained unmatched. The CDR3 contains 16 residues. CDR3 sequence: CAWSAPVAGGAGELFF. CDR3 bases: TGTGCCTGGAGTGCCCCGGTAGCGGGAGGGGCCGGGGAGCTGTTTTTT.

This chain links TRBV19 with TRBJ2-3; 10 nucleotides align to TRBD2. This CDR3 is 16 amino acids long. V lost 3 bases to trimming and J lost 6 bases; unmatched junction nucleotides: 9. The germline gives CDR1 LNHDA, CDR2 SQIVND (reference sequence). This CDR3 is CASSMALAGASDTQYF. CDR3 coding DNA: TGTGCCAGTAGTATGGCGCTAGCGGGAGCAAGTGATACGCAGTATTTT.

The V call is TRBV2, the J call TRBJ1-1; D unresolved. Germline values: CDR1 SNHLY, CDR2 FYNNEI. V was shortened by 1 base and J by 1 base, with 10 bases between the two germline ends. This CDR3 spans 15 amino acids. DNA of the CDR3: TGTGCCAGCAGTGAAGGGCGGACGCAGAACACTGAAGCTTTCTTT. It specifies CASSEGRTQNTEAFF.

CDR3 residues: CASSYSWDTEAFF. DNA of the CDR3: TGTGCCAGCAGTTACTCTTGGGACACTGAAGCTTTCTTT. This chain joins TRBV6-5 and TRBJ1-1; D is ambiguous. Looked up from germline, CDR1 is MNHEY and CDR2 is SVGAGI. The CDR3 is 13 amino acids. Trimming took off 0 bases at V and 3 bases at J, with 5 bases between the two ends.

The rearrangement uses TRBV11-2 and TRBJ2-7, with 8 bases lining up with TRBD2. CDR1 and CDR2 (germline): SGHAT, FQNNGV. This CDR3 has 14 residues. With V trimmed by 4 bases and J by 0 bases, 2 bases remained unmatched. CDR3 in DNA: TGTGCCAGCAGCTCTACTAGCGGCTCCTACGAGCAGTACTTC. Translation: CASSSTSGSYEQYF.

The chain combines TRBV5-5 with TRBJ1-2; D perhaps matches TRBD1 (6 bases). Per germline, CDR1 SGHKS and CDR2 YYEKEE (reference sequence). Trimming cost V 0 bases and J 7 bases, with 13 bases left between them. The CDR3 has 14 amino acids. The CDR3 nucleotides read TGTGCCAGCAGCTTGGGGACAGAGGTCGGTGGCTACACCTTC. This codes for CASSLGTEVGGYTF.

The genes are TRBV6-1 and TRBJ2-1; TRBD2 matches 8 bases. Germline V gene data show CDR1 as MNHNS and CDR2 as SASEGT. The CDR3 loop spans 17 amino acids. Trimming cost V 4 bases and J 7 bases; bases outside gene matches: 15. The CDR3 here is CASSGRVTSAKGNEQFF. Written as DNA, the CDR3 is TGTGCCAGCAGTGGGAGGGTGACTAGCGCAAAGGGTAATGAGCAGTTCTTC.

This rearrangement joins TRBV7-2 to TRBJ2-4; possibly TRBD1 or TRBD2 for D (6 bases each). The CDR3 is 17 residues long. V lost 4 bases and J lost 2, with 18 bases in between. The germline V gene encodes CDR1 SGHTA and CDR2 FQGNSA. The CDR3 DNA follows: TGTGCCAGCAGCTCGACGGGGGCAGGGCTTTCCAAAAACATTCAGTACTTC. The encoded protein is CASSSTGAGLSKNIQYF.

The gene calls are TRBV7-9 and TRBJ2-5; possible D gene TRBD1, 6 bases. The germline gives CDR1 SEHNR, CDR2 FQNEAQ (reference sequence). The CDR3 loop spans 13 amino acids. V lost 5 bases and J 2 bases, leaving 9 bases between the germline ends. The CDR3 DNA reads TGTGCCAGCAGCCGTGGACAGCAAGAGACCCAGTACTTC. Protein: CASSRGQQETQYF.

This chain joins TRBV6-1 and TRBJ2-5; unclear D gene. Between the trimmed V and J ends, which lost 0 bases and 5 bases, there was a span of 10 bases. The CDR3 is 14 residues long. Germline values: CDR1 MNHNS, CDR2 SASEGT. The chain's CDR3 is CASSEARVWETQYF. CDR3 in DNA: TGTGCCAGCAGTGAAGCAAGGGTCTGGGAGACCCAGTACTTC.

The chain links TRBV7-3 to TRBJ2-3; 15 nucleotides line up with TRBD2. This CDR3 region has 16 residues. Germline lookup yields CDR1 SGHTA and CDR2 FQGTGA. V was pared by 4 bases and J by 6 bases, with 5 bases of the junction left unmatched. The CDR3 DNA reads as TGTGCCAGCAGCTCCGGACTAGCGGGAGGGTTGGATACGCAGTATTTT. Its protein product is CASSSGLAGGLDTQYF. Full variable domain (rest looked up from reference TRBV7-3 and TRBJ2-3): GAGVSQTPSNKVTEKGKYVELRCDPISGHTALYWYRQSLGQGPEFLIYFQGTGAADDSGLPNDRFFAVRPEGSVSTLKIQRTERGDSAVYLCASSSGLAGGLDTQYFGPGTRLTVL.

This rearrangement joins TRBV12-3 or TRBV12-4 to TRBJ1-2, with D maybe TRBD1 (6 bases). The CDR3 loop spans 13 amino acids. The ends were cut back, 6 bases at V and 7 bases at J, with 15 bases in the middle. The CDR3 DNA reads TGTGCCAGCAGCAAAGGACAGAACGGTGGCTACACCTTC. This gives the protein CASSKGQNGGYTF.

The chain carries TRBV5-1 and TRBJ1-3, with D perhaps TRBD1 (5 bases). The length of the CDR3 is 15 residues. V lost 0 bases, J lost 4 bases, and 11 bases lay in between. Germline V gene sequence: CDR1 SGHRS, CDR2 YFSETQ. DNA of the CDR3: TGCGCCAGCAGCTTGGATGGGGGTTTGGGAAACACCATATATTTT. The encoded protein is CASSLDGGLGNTIYF.

The rearrangement uses TRBV30 and TRBJ1-2; weak D call: TRBD1 (5 bases). Deletions cut 3 bases from V and 7 bases from J, with 12 bases between. The CDR3 spans 12 residues. CDR1 is GTSNPN and CDR2 is SVGIG in the germline V gene (reference sequence). The DNA for the CDR3 is TGTGCCTGGAGGTGGCAGGGAAGTGGCTACACCTTC. Protein: CAWRWQGSGYTF. The whole variable domain, remainder taken from reference TRBV30 and TRBJ1-2, is SQTIHQWPATLVQPVGSPLSLECTVEGTSNPNLYWYRQAAGRGLQLLFYSVGIGQISSEVPQNLSASRPQDRQFILSSKKLLLSDSGFYLCAWRWQGSGYTFGSGTRLTVV.

The chain combines TRBV29-1 with TRBJ2-1, with 13 bases fitting TRBD2. Per the germline V gene, CDR1 is SQVTM and CDR2 is ANQGSEA. The CDR3 has 16 residues. With V trimmed by 6 bases and J by 3 bases, 8 bases remained unmatched. The CDR3 DNA is TGCAGCGTGCCGACTAGCGGGAGGCCTTACTACAATGAGCAGTTCTTC. This encodes CSVPTSGRPYYNEQFF.

The rearrangement uses TRBV20-1 and TRBJ2-7; 10 bases match TRBD1. Germline loops: CDR1 DFQATT, CDR2 SNEGSKA (reference sequence). The V and J ends lost 1 base and 10 bases, in that order; junction bases with no gene match: 1. The CDR3 spans 11 residues. CDR3 sequence reads: CSARGTGGQYF. The CDR3 nucleotides are TGCAGTGCTAGAGGGACAGGGGGACAGTACTTC.

The J gene is TRBJ1-5, the V gene TRBV2, with D tentatively TRBD1 (5 bases). Looked up from germline, CDR1 is SNHLY and CDR2 is FYNNEI. The CDR3 loop spans 15 amino acids. V was pared by 6 bases and J by 4 bases, with 16 bases between. CDR3 protein: CASREAAGRNQPQHF. The CDR3 DNA reads TGTGCCAGCAGGGAGGCCGCAGGGCGGAATCAGCCCCAGCATTTT.

V usage is TRBV6-5 and J usage is TRBJ2-3, with TRBD2 as a possible D gene (5 bases). Germline V gene data show CDR1 as MNHEY and CDR2 as SVGAGI. The ends were cut back, 6 bases at V and 2 bases at J, with 12 bases in the middle. The CDR3 totals 14 residues. The CDR3 sequence: CASRKDFFTDTQYF. CDR3 in DNA: TGTGCCAGCAGGAAGGACTTCTTCACAGATACGCAGTATTTT.

This sequence joins TRBV18 and TRBJ2-7, with 9 bases identical to TRBD1. Trimming at V came to 6 bases and at J to 6 bases, leaving 12 bases not matched to a gene. This CDR3 contains 15 residues. Germline loops: CDR1 KGHSH, CDR2 LQKENI. The CDR3 reads CASSPDRGIQGEQYF. As DNA, the CDR3 is TGTGCCAGCTCTCCTGACAGGGGGATTCAGGGCGAGCAGTACTTC.

This chain connects TRBV6-6 to TRBJ1-1; D is unclear. The CDR3 runs to 12 residues. V was trimmed by 0 bases and J by 2 bases, leaving 1 base between them. Germline values: CDR1 MNHNY, CDR2 SVGAGI (reference sequence). For the CDR3, the DNA is TGTGCCAGCAGTTACTCCAACACTGAAGCTTTCTTT. Its protein product is CASSYSNTEAFF.

The rearrangement uses TRBV4-2 and TRBJ1-5; TRBD1 agrees at 7 bases. From germline, CDR1 is LGHNA and CDR2 YNFKEQ. J was trimmed by 5 bases and V by 0 bases; bases with no gene match: 4. The CDR3 covers 15 residues. CDR3 protein: CASSQEQGSYQPQHF. The CDR3 DNA follows: TGTGCCAGCAGCCAAGAACAGGGGTCCTATCAGCCCCAGCATTTT.

CDR3 nucleotides: TGTGCCAGCAGCTTGACTCAGGGAAACACTGAAGCTTTCTTT. Translated, it gives CASSLTQGNTEAFF. The chain joins TRBV7-9 to TRBJ1-1; D might be TRBD1 (5 bases). Germline lookup yields CDR1 SEHNR and CDR2 FQNEAQ (reference sequence). The CDR3 contains 14 residues. The V and J ends lost 3 bases and 2 bases respectively, with 10 bases between them.

The CDR3 nucleotides read TGTGCCAGCAGTACCCGGGCCGACAATCAGCCCCAGCATTTT. It specifies CASSTRADNQPQHF. The V and J genes are TRBV6-5 and TRBJ1-5; D call uncertain. The V and J ends lost 5 bases and 3 bases respectively, with 11 bases between them. CDR3 length: 14 amino acids. CDR1 and CDR2 from the germline V gene are MNHEY and SVGAGI.